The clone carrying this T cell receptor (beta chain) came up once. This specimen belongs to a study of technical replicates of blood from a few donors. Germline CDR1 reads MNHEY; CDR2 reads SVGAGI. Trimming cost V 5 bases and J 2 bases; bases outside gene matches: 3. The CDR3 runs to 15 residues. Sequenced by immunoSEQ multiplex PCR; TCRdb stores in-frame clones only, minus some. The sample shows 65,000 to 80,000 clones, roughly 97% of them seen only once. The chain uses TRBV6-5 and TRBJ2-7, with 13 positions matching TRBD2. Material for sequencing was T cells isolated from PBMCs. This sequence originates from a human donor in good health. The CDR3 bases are TGTGCCAGCAGTCTGACTAGCGGGAGGCCCTACGAGCAGTACTTC. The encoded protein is CASSLTSGRPYEQYF.